These T cell receptor beta chains were read from a single sample in a study of CD8 T cells in Susac syndrome. TCRdb redid the calling of the immunoSEQ multiplex PCR reads with MiXCR, one entry per CDR3 protein. The sample contains 100,000 to 150,000 distinct CDR3 sequences, around 94% of which appear only once. The sample was CD4+ T cells from PBMCs. Receptors originate from a human donor in good health. CDR3s leave out the opening cysteine and the closing phenylalanine or tryptophan. A D gene is named only where the DNA matches it firmly.

TRBD2	TRBV19	TRBJ2-5	ASSIGGSGSAETQY
TRBD1	TRBV7-2	TRBJ1-1	ASSPPTGARRNTEAF
.	TRBV6-2/TRBV6-3	TRBJ2-7	ASSYGWGREEQY
.	TRBV20-1	TRBJ2-3	SARASSTDTQY
.	TRBV3-1	TRBJ2-3	ASSQDRGRSSTDTQY
.	TRBV3-1	TRBJ1-5	ASSQDRYSNQPQH
TRBD2	TRBV7-8	TRBJ2-2	ASSLASGRAGELF
.	TRBV4-1	TRBJ1-2	ASSSVVPGGYT
.	TRBV5-1	TRBJ2-1	ASSLVHGGGVVNEQF
TRBD1	TRBV20-1	TRBJ2-2	SAPDRGHNTGELF
TRBD2	TRBV6-2/TRBV6-3	TRBJ2-2	ASSYTGAATSITGELF
TRBD1	TRBV6-2/TRBV6-3	TRBJ1-1	ASTVGQGQWNTEAF
.	TRBV5-1	TRBJ2-7	ASSSWTQGPYEQY
.	TRBV12-3/TRBV12-4	TRBJ1-5	ASSFGGVGQPQH
.	TRBV2	TRBJ2-1	ASSLGRLPRREGEQF
TRBD2	TRBV6-2/TRBV6-3	TRBJ2-7	ASSYRLAGGYEQY
.	TRBV6-6	TRBJ2-1	ASTLTGLKGPHEQF
.	TRBV9	TRBJ2-3	ASSVGLIDTQY
.	TRBV5-1	TRBJ2-7	ASSPQGTSYEQY
.	TRBV11-3	TRBJ1-1	ASSLGRESEAF
.	TRBV19	TRBJ1-2	ASSPTGAPRGYT
TRBD1	TRBV6-1	TRBJ1-2	ASSHMKGGQGGYGYT
TRBD2	TRBV2	TRBJ2-5	ASSELTGGQETQY
.	TRBV7-2	TRBJ1-1	ASVHGPQSTEAF
.	TRBV5-1	TRBJ2-3	ASSTLSTDTQY
.	TRBV20-1	TRBJ1-1	SAWDGLNTEAF
.	TRBV6-6	TRBJ1-5	ASSYSPGGDQPQH
TRBD2	TRBV30	TRBJ2-5	AWSVTGGLETQY
.	TRBV5-1	TRBJ2-2	ASSFRDTFTGELF
TRBD1	TRBV14	TRBJ2-5	ASSQAWDRPNQETQY
.	TRBV29-1	TRBJ1-2	SVGDESKGAGT
.	TRBV7-2	TRBJ1-6	ASSLRQASPLH
.	TRBV7-6	TRBJ2-7	ASSPRVTGPSTYEQY
.	TRBV7-9	TRBJ1-5	ASSSRKGWPQH
TRBD1	TRBV3-1	TRBJ1-1	ASSLRTGGTEAF
TRBD1	TRBV5-4	TRBJ2-7	ASSLGGDSTYEQY
.	TRBV5-1	TRBJ1-1	ASSEGGTEAF
.	TRBV19	TRBJ1-1	ASSPMGRRLNTEAF